The 18 T cell receptor beta chains presented below share a single source sample, sequenced in a study of blood T cell repertoires in COVID-19. This table comes from immunoSEQ multiplex PCR, and its TCRdb copy is limited to in-frame clones, with some not included. The table has roughly 700,000 clones, approximately 90% seen once; the top ten hold over 0.2%. Sequenced input: peripheral blood. Receptors were obtained from a young woman with acute or convalescent COVID-19.

This rearrangement joins TRBV18 to TRBJ1-1, with a tentative D call TRBD1 (6 bases). V was trimmed by 3 bases and J by 0 bases, leaving 11 bases between them. The CDR3 has 15 residues. CDR1 is KGHSH and CDR2 is LQKENI in the germline V gene. The CDR3 sequence: CASSPWTEMNTEAFF. The CDR3 coding sequence is TGTGCCAGCTCACCGTGGACAGAGATGAACACTGAAGCTTTCTTT. The full variable domain, completed using reference TRBV18 and TRBJ1-1, is NAGVMQNPRHLVRRRGQEARLRCSPMKGHSHVYWYRQLPEEGLKFMVYLQKENIIDESGMPKERFSAEFPKEGPSILRIQQVVRGDSAAYFCASSPWTEMNTEAFFGQGTRLTVV.

V usage is TRBV27 and J usage is TRBJ1-1, with D tentatively TRBD1 (5 bases). There are 15 residues in the CDR3. V lost 3 bases and J 1 base, leaving 12 bases between the germline ends. Germline V CDR1 and CDR2: MNHEY, SMNVEV (reference sequence). CDR3: CASSFGLQENTEAFF. DNA of the CDR3: TGTGCCAGCAGTTTTGGACTACAGGAGAACACTGAAGCTTTCTTT.

The V call is TRBV7-6, the J call TRBJ1-5; D is unclear. Germline values: CDR1 SGHVS, CDR2 FNYEAQ. V shed 2 bases and J shed 6 bases, with 8 bases lying between them. The CDR3 runs 13 residues. CDR3 bases: TGTGCCAGCAGCTTATCTGAGGGTCAGCCCCAGCATTTT. This encodes CASSLSEGQPQHF. Together with reference TRBV7-6 and TRBJ1-5, the CDR3 gives the full variable domain: GAGVSQSPRYKVTKRGQDVALRCDPISGHVSLYWYRQALGQGPEFLTYFNYEAQQDKSGLPNDRFSAERPEGSISTLTIQRTEQRDSAMYRCASSLSEGQPQHFGDGTRLSIL.

The V and J genes are TRBV10-3 and TRBJ2-7; D possibly corresponds to TRBD1 (5 bases). Looked up from germline, CDR1 is ENHRY and CDR2 is SYGVKD. The CDR3 has 13 amino acids. V was cut by 3 bases and J by 2 bases, with 8 bases left in between. CDR3 bases: TGTGCCATCAGTGAACAGGACGCCTACGAGCAGTACTTC. Encoded protein: CAISEQDAYEQYF.

The V gene is TRBV29-1, the J gene TRBJ2-1, with D hard to call. Trimming shortened V by 4 bases and J by 3 bases, and 10 bases separated the two germline ends. Germline CDR1 is SQVTM and CDR2 is ANQGSEA. The CDR3 spans 13 residues. The CDR3 sequence is CSVGRRLYNEQFF. The CDR3 DNA is TGCAGCGTTGGCAGAAGACTCTACAATGAGCAGTTCTTC.

This sequence joins TRBV18 and TRBJ2-7, with TRBD1 identical over 7 bases. Germline CDR1 KGHSH, CDR2 LQKENI. The length of the CDR3 is 13 residues. Trimming removed 3 bases from V and 7 bases from J; junction bases left unmatched: 6. The CDR3 loop is CASSPETGMEQYF. The DNA for the CDR3 is TGTGCCAGCTCACCGGAGACAGGGATGGAGCAGTACTTC. Based on the CDR3 plus reference TRBV18 and TRBJ2-7, the full variable domain is NAGVMQNPRHLVRRRGQEARLRCSPMKGHSHVYWYRQLPEEGLKFMVYLQKENIIDESGMPKERFSAEFPKEGPSILRIQQVVRGDSAAYFCASSPETGMEQYFGPGTRLTVT.

This rearrangement joins TRBV9 to TRBJ1-6, with D tentatively TRBD1 (5 bases). CDR1 SGDLS and CDR2 YYNGEE come from the germline V gene. The CDR3 has 16 amino acids. Deletions cut 0 bases from V and 5 bases from J, with 12 bases between. The CDR3 DNA is TGTGCCAGCAGCGTAGGTGGGGGGAATAATAATTCACCCCTCCACTTT. It translates to CASSVGGGNNNSPLHF.

DNA for the CDR3: TGTGCCATCAGACAGGGGATAAATCAGCCCCAGCATTTT. It translates to CAIRQGINQPQHF. The chain carries TRBV28 and TRBJ1-5; TRBD1 matches 8 bases. CDR3 length: 13 residues. Germline CDR1 reads MDHEN; CDR2 reads SYDVKM. V lost 10 bases and J lost 4; bases outside the gene matches: 6.

The DNA of the CDR3 is TGTGCCAGCAGCACACTGGACGCCGGAGGCACTGAAGCTTTCTTT. This gives the protein CASSTLDAGGTEAFF. V and J are TRBV9 and TRBJ1-1, with no clear D. Trimming removed 4 bases from V and 4 bases from J, with 17 bases in between. Looked up from germline, CDR1 is SGDLS and CDR2 is YYNGEE. The CDR3 is made up of 15 amino acids.

The chain carries TRBV5-4 and TRBJ1-1; no clear D. Germline V lookup: CDR1 SGHNT, CDR2 YYREEE (reference sequence). The CDR3 is 14 amino acids. The V end lost 1 base, the J end lost 7 bases, and 14 bases lay between the germline ends. The CDR3 is CASSLSPERNEAFF. The CDR3 nucleotides are TGTGCCAGCAGCTTGTCCCCGGAGAGGAATGAAGCTTTCTTT.

The V gene is TRBV4-1, the J gene TRBJ2-3; 9 nucleotides align to TRBD2. The V segment lost 3 bases and the J segment 4 bases; nucleotides outside the gene matches: 11. Per germline, CDR1 MGHRA and CDR2 YSYEKL. The CDR3 sequence is 17 residues long. CDR3: CASSQQISGGWPDTQYF. CDR3 coding DNA: TGCGCCAGCAGCCAGCAAATTAGCGGGGGCTGGCCAGATACGCAGTATTTT.

The chain recombines TRBV7-2 with TRBJ2-7; no clear D gene. Germline V lookup: CDR1 SGHTA, CDR2 FQGNSA. CDR3 length: 13 residues. Between the trimmed V and J ends, which lost 3 bases and 2 bases, there was a span of 8 bases. CDR3 amino acids: CASSFYSPYEQYF. The CDR3 DNA follows: TGTGCCAGCAGCTTTTACAGTCCCTACGAGCAGTACTTC.

This chain connects TRBV5-5 to TRBJ1-6; D gene ambiguous. The CDR3 runs 17 residues. Germline CDR1 is SGHKS and CDR2 is YYEKEE (reference sequence). Trimming took off 0 bases at V and 0 bases at J, with 10 bases between the two ends. Here the CDR3 DNA reads TGTGCCAGCAGCTTGGGTGAGGAGAGCTCCTATAATTCACCCCTCCACTTT. Its protein is CASSLGEESSYNSPLHF.

The chain joins TRBV5-1 to TRBJ1-1; D remains ambiguous. CDR1 SGHRS and CDR2 YFSETQ come from the germline V gene. V was pared by 4 bases and J by 4 bases, with 17 bases between. The CDR3 spans 15 residues. The CDR3 DNA is TGCGCCAGCAGCCTAAGACCTAGAAAGAGCACTGAAGCTTTCTTT. It encodes CASSLRPRKSTEAFF.

V is TRBV24-1 and J is TRBJ2-6; no firm D call. V lost 3 bases and J lost 0, with 5 bases in between. The CDR3 is made up of 15 amino acids. Germline loops: CDR1 KGHDR, CDR2 SFDVKD. CDR3 DNA: TGTGCCACCAGTGATCCAGGCTCTGGGGCCAACGTCCTGACTTTC. It encodes CATSDPGSGANVLTF.

This chain uses TRBV30 with TRBJ1-5, with TRBD1 matching over 10 bases. The CDR3 consists of 14 residues. V was clipped by 2 bases and J by 6 bases; unmatched bases: 4. Per germline, CDR1 GTSNPN and CDR2 SVGIG (reference sequence). Here the CDR3 reads CAWSSRQGAQPQHF. CDR3 bases: TGTGCCTGGAGTTCGAGACAGGGGGCTCAGCCCCAGCATTTT.

The chain combines TRBV7-6 with TRBJ2-6, with 7 positions matching TRBD1. Trimming at V came to 2 bases and at J to 0 bases, leaving 10 bases not matched to a gene. Germline loops: CDR1 SGHVS, CDR2 FNYEAQ. The CDR3 totals 19 residues. CDR3 coding DNA: TGTGCCAGCAGCTTACGGGTAGGACAGGCGGACTCTGGGGCCAACGTCCTGACTTTC. As protein: CASSLRVGQADSGANVLTF.

This clone has a single count. The rearrangement links TRBV19 to TRBJ2-1, with TRBD2 as a possible D gene (6 bases). The germline CDR1 and CDR2 sequences are LNHDA and SQIVND (reference sequence). This CDR3 spans 15 amino acids. The V end lost 6 bases, the J end lost 3 bases, and 15 bases lay between the germline ends. CDR3 in amino acids: CASSTPGTYYNEQFF. CDR3 DNA sequence: TGTGCCAGTAGCACTCCCGGGACTTACTACAATGAGCAGTTCTTC.